The 22 T cell receptor beta chains below all came from one sample that was sequenced in a study of blood T cells in healthy people across ages. A sample-barcoded 5' primer and a J-beta primer mix were used in a second PCR of roughly 7 to 11 cycles. TCRdb fed the 5' RACE reads into MiXCR, producing one record per CDR3 protein. The sample shows some 900,000 distinct CDR3 sequences, around 48% of them seen only once. Input material: blood. All receptors come from a man under 40 in good health.

The V gene is TRBV5-6, the J gene TRBJ2-7; 12 nucleotides align to TRBD2. The DNA end is a closer match to TRBJ2-5, so the J assignment may be wrong. CDR1 and CDR2 from the germline V gene are SGHDT and YYEEEE. This CDR3 region has 17 residues. CDR3 amino acids: CASQGAGLAGIEETQYF. In DNA, the CDR3 is TGTGCCAGCCAAGGGGCCGGACTAGCGGGGATTGAAGAGACCCAGTACTTC.

For this clonotype: A junction end diverges from the germline sequence, so it may reflect a read error. This chain uses TRBV7-2 with TRBJ1-6, with D hard to call. The CDR3 has 17 amino acids. CDR1 SGHTA and CDR2 FQGNSA come from the germline V gene. The CDR3 protein is CASSVARTVGTNSPLHF. CDR3 DNA: TGTGCCAGCAGCGTAGCAAGGACCGTCGGAACAAATTCACCCCTCCACTTT.

The V and J genes are TRBV12-3 or TRBV12-4 and TRBJ1-6; D is possibly TRBD1 (6 bases). The CDR3 covers 12 residues. V lost 5 bases and J 12 bases, leaving 11 bases between the germline ends. For the CDR3, the DNA is TGTGCCAGCAGTGTAACCAGGGGACCCCTCCACTTT. Protein: CASSVTRGPLHF.

The chain employs TRBV7-9 and TRBJ1-1; D is unclear. Germline CDR1 reads SEHNR; CDR2 reads FQNEAQ (reference sequence). This CDR3 region has 11 residues. Trimming left V 3 bases short and J 7 bases short, with 6 bases between. CDR3 in DNA: TGTGCCAGCAGCTTCGGACTTGAAGCTTTCTTT. This gives the protein CASSFGLEAFF.

The gene calls are TRBV4-2 and TRBJ2-7; TRBD2 matches 8 bases. The J segment lost 0 bases and the V segment lost 5 bases, leaving 3 bases of the junction unmatched. Germline V gene data show CDR1 as LGHNA and CDR2 as YNFKEQ. The CDR3 is made up of 14 amino acids. Here the CDR3 reads CASSEGLASYEQYF. CDR3 nucleotide sequence: TGTGCCAGCAGCGAAGGACTAGCCTCCTACGAGCAGTACTTC.

The chain links TRBV29-1 to TRBJ2-3, with D tentatively TRBD2 (5 bases). The CDR3 length is 15 residues. V was shortened by 7 bases and J by 0 bases, with 17 bases between the two germline ends. Germline CDR1 SQVTM, CDR2 ANQGSEA. The chain's CDR3 is CSAGPDYHSTDTQYF. CDR3 DNA: TGCAGCGCTGGACCCGACTACCATAGCACAGATACGCAGTATTTT.

The chain is built from TRBV20-1 and TRBJ2-5; D ambiguous. CDR3 size: 15 residues. V lost 4 bases and J 7 bases, leaving 22 bases between the germline ends. The germline gives CDR1 DFQATT, CDR2 SNEGSKA (reference sequence). In nucleotides, the CDR3 is TGCAGTGCTACAGACCAGCCGCTGATAGCAGGGACCCAGTACTTC. Its translation: CSATDQPLIAGTQYF.

This chain joins TRBV20-1 and TRBJ2-1; possibly TRBD1 or TRBD2 for D (7 bases each). Germline-derived CDR1 and CDR2 are DFQATT and SNEGSKA (reference sequence). Trimming shortened V by 2 bases and J by 7 bases, and 12 bases separated the two germline ends. The CDR3 sequence is 13 residues long. The CDR3 bases are TGCAGTGCTAGAACCCAGGGGGGGAATGAGCAGTTCTTC. Translated: CSARTQGGNEQFF.

The J gene is TRBJ2-3, the V gene TRBV6-1; 10 nucleotides agree with TRBD2. The CDR3 is 16 amino acids. Germline values: CDR1 MNHNS, CDR2 SASEGT. V gave up 1 base and J gave up 3 bases; unmatched junction bases: 4. The CDR3 spells CASSEESGGATDTQYF. CDR3 DNA: TGTGCCAGCAGTGAAGAAAGCGGGGGGGCGACAGATACGCAGTATTTT.

This clonotype was picked up a small number of times. The genes are TRBV7-8 and TRBJ1-5; D gene ambiguous. Germline V gene lookup returns CDR1 SGHVS and CDR2 FQNEAQ. The germline V and J ends were trimmed by 1 base and 0 bases, with 10 bases remaining between them. The CDR3 loop spans 16 amino acids. The CDR3 sequence is CASSLEGPYSNQPQHF. The CDR3 coding sequence is TGTGCCAGCAGCTTAGAAGGCCCTTATAGCAATCAGCCCCAGCATTTT.

This chain joins TRBV5-1 and TRBJ1-5; D ambiguous. Per the germline V gene, CDR1 is SGHRS and CDR2 is YFSETQ. The CDR3 loop spans 13 amino acids. Deletions cut 5 bases from V and 4 bases from J, with 10 bases between. DNA of the CDR3: TGCGCCAGCAGATTCACTCGAAATCAGCCCCAGCATTTT. Its protein is CASRFTRNQPQHF. The full variable domain, rest sourced from reference TRBV5-1 and TRBJ1-5, is KAGVTQTPRYLIKTRGQQVTLSCSPISGHRSVSWYQQTPGQGLQFLFEYFSETQRNKGNFPGRFSGRQFSNSRSEMNVSTLELGDSALYLCASRFTRNQPQHFGDGTRLSIL.

The CDR3 region is CASSLIERGDNEQFF. The DNA for the CDR3 is TGCGCCAGCAGCTTGATCGAGCGGGGGGACAATGAGCAGTTCTTC. This chain uses TRBV5-1 with TRBJ2-1; 9 nucleotides line up with TRBD2. The CDR3 is made up of 15 amino acids. V trimming: 1 base; J trimming: 5 bases; junction bases outside the gene matches: 4. Looked up from germline, CDR1 is SGHRS and CDR2 is YFSETQ. Complete variable domain (other parts from reference TRBV5-1 and TRBJ2-1): KAGVTQTPRYLIKTRGQQVTLSCSPISGHRSVSWYQQTPGQGLQFLFEYFSETQRNKGNFPGRFSGRQFSNSRSEMNVSTLELGDSALYLCASSLIERGDNEQFFGPGTRLTVL.

This clonotype was observed many times. The chain carries TRBV11-1 and TRBJ2-3; 11 bases are a match to TRBD2. This CDR3 contains 15 residues. V lost 5 bases and J lost 2; bases outside the gene matches: 3. Germline lookup yields CDR1 SGHAT and CDR2 FQDESV (reference sequence). This CDR3 is CASSPGLAVTDTQYF. Here the CDR3 DNA reads TGTGCCAGCAGCCCGGGACTAGCGGTCACAGATACGCAGTATTTT.

This clonotype has just a few counts. This sequence joins TRBV4-3 and TRBJ2-7; a weak D match, TRBD2 (6 bases). Trimming removed 0 bases at V and 3 bases at J, with 15 bases between. Germline V gene lookup returns CDR1 LGHNA and CDR2 YSLEER. The length of the CDR3 is 16 residues. The chain's CDR3 is CASSQDRRVSYYEQYF. Here the CDR3 DNA reads TGCGCCAGCAGCCAAGATAGGAGGGTTTCTTACTACGAGCAGTACTTC.

This clonotype was seen only a few times. The chain joins TRBV4-1 to TRBJ2-1, with 11 positions matching TRBD2. The CDR3 is 15 residues long. The germline CDR1 and CDR2 sequences are MGHRA and YSYEKL. After removal of 2 bases from V and 8 bases from J, the junction contained 5 bases not matched to a gene. The CDR3 coding sequence is TGCGCCAGCAGCCAAACTAGCGGGGGACTCGATGAGCAGTTCTTC. Protein: CASSQTSGGLDEQFF.

The chain couples TRBV6-5 to TRBJ2-1; D remains ambiguous. V lost 3 bases to trimming and J lost 1 base, with 10 bases between them. Germline CDR1 MNHEY, CDR2 SVGAGI. This CDR3 has 15 residues. CDR3 bases: TGTGCCAGCAGTTATGAGTACGGGTCCTACAATGAGCAGTTCTTC. Translating gives CASSYEYGSYNEQFF.

V usage is TRBV7-2 and J usage is TRBJ1-5; 8 bases align to TRBD1. This CDR3 is 14 amino acids long. Germline V gene sequence: CDR1 SGHTA, CDR2 FQGNSA. J gave up 10 bases and V 6 bases, and 11 bases lay outside the gene matches. CDR3 nucleotides: TGTGCCAGCAGTACCAGGGGGCAGGGGAGCCCCCAGCATTTT. Translation: CASSTRGQGSPQHF.

This clonotype was counted a few times. The chain joins TRBV7-9 to TRBJ2-1; 7 bases are shared with TRBD1. The trim removed 2 bases at V and 8 bases at J, leaving 12 bases unmatched. Per the germline V gene, CDR1 is SEHNR and CDR2 is FQNEAQ (reference sequence). The CDR3 totals 16 residues. The CDR3 here is CASSLRYRGYTDEQFF. In DNA, the CDR3 is TGTGCCAGCAGCTTAAGATACAGGGGCTATACGGATGAGCAGTTCTTC.

V and J are TRBV12-3 or TRBV12-4 and TRBJ2-5; D gene unclear. This CDR3 is 13 amino acids long. V lost 6 bases to trimming and J lost 0 bases, with 8 bases between them. Written as DNA, the CDR3 is TGTGCCAGCAGCCATAGGAACCAAGAGACCCAGTACTTC. Its translation is CASSHRNQETQYF.

The chain recombines TRBV4-2 with TRBJ2-1; 9 bases line up with TRBD2. V lost 1 base to trimming and J lost 7 bases; unmatched junction nucleotides: 8. There are 16 residues in the CDR3. CDR1 is LGHNA, CDR2 YNFKEQ, per germline. CDR3 amino acids: CASSQGAGGPGNEQFF. In nucleotides, the CDR3 is TGTGCCAGCAGCCAAGGGGCGGGGGGGCCAGGGAATGAGCAGTTCTTC.

The chain employs TRBV24-1 and TRBJ2-3; D perhaps matches TRBD2 (6 bases). The CDR3 is made up of 14 amino acids. V lost 9 bases to trimming and J lost 6 bases, with 18 bases between them. Germline values: CDR1 KGHDR, CDR2 SFDVKD. The CDR3 region has the DNA TGTGCCACCGGAGGGCGGGGTTCGGACGATACGCAGTATTTT. It yields the protein CATGGRGSDDTQYF.

The chain recombines TRBV20-1 with TRBJ2-1, with 7 bases aligning to TRBD1. With V trimmed by 5 bases and J by 6 bases, 7 bases remained unmatched. The CDR3 sequence is 13 residues long. Germline lookup yields CDR1 DFQATT and CDR2 SNEGSKA (reference sequence). CDR3 nucleotides: TGCAGTGCTTCGACAGGGCTGGGCAATGAGCAGTTCTTC. Translation gives CSASTGLGNEQFF.